The clone carrying this TCR beta chain qualifies as medium-sized (0.01 to 0.1%). The record originates from a study of T cell changes during pregnancy in multiple sclerosis. The repertoire was sequenced with immunoSEQ multiplex PCR; TCRdb's copy has only in-frame clones and lacks some. The sample lists about 49,000 clones; around 95% were seen once. The CDR3 is 17 residues long. Germline values: CDR1 SGHRS, CDR2 YFSETQ. The V and J ends lost 4 bases and 1 base respectively, with 20 bases between them. The source was CD8+ T cells from peripheral blood mononuclear cells, collected in the first trimester of pregnancy. The receptor's source is a female donor with multiple sclerosis, enrolled in a pregnancy study. The rearrangement links TRBV5-1 to TRBJ1-1; no reliable D call. In DNA, the CDR3 is TGCGCCAGCAGCATCTCAATAGGAACCGGGGAGAACACTGAAGCTTTCTTT. Translation gives CASSISIGTGENTEAFF.